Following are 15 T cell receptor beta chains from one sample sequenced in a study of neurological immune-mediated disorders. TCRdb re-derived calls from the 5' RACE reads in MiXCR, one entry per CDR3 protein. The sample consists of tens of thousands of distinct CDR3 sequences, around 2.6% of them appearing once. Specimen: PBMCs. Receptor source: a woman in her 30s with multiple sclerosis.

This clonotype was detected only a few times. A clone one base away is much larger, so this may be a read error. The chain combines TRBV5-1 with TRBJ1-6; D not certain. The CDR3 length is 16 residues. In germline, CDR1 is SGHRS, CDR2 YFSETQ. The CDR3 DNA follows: TGCGCCAGCAGCTTGGATCACTTGAAGGGTAATTCACCCCTCAACTTT. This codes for CASSLDHLKGNSPLNF.

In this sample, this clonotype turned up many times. The CDR3 is CASGLGPGNQPQHF. For the CDR3, the DNA is TGTGCTAGTGGCCTGGGACCGGGGAATCAGCCCCAGCATTTT. This chain uses TRBV12-5 with TRBJ1-5; weak D call: TRBD1 (5 bases). V was trimmed by 6 bases and J by 4 bases, leaving 13 bases between them. The germline V gene encodes CDR1 LGHNT and CDR2 FRNRAP. The CDR3 is 14 residues long.

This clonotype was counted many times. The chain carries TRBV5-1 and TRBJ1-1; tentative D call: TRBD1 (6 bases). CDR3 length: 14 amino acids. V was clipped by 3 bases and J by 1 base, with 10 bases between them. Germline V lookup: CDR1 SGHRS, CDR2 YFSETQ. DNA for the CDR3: TGCGCCAGCAGCTCCGGACAGCCGAACACTGAAGCTTTCTTT. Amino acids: CASSSGQPNTEAFF.

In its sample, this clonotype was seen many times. The CDR3 loop is CASSPRDTTDTQYF. CDR3 DNA sequence: TGTGCCAGCAGTCCCCGGGACACCACAGATACGCAGTATTTT. The chain employs TRBV12-3 or TRBV12-4 and TRBJ2-3; D possibly corresponds to TRBD1 (6 bases). V was clipped by 5 bases and J by 2 bases, with 11 bases between them. This CDR3 is 14 amino acids long.

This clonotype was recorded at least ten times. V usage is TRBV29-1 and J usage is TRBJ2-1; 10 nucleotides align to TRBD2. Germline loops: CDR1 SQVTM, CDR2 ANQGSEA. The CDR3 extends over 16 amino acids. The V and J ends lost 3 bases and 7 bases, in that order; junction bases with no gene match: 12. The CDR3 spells CSVDQYASGGQNEQFF. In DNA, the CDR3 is TGCAGCGTTGACCAGTATGCTAGCGGGGGTCAGAATGAGCAGTTCTTC.

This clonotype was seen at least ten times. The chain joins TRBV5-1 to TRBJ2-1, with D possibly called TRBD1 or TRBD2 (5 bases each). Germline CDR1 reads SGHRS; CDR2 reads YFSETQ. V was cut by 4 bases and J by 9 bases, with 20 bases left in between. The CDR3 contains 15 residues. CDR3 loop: CASSPGPGTPSEQFF. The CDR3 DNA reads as TGCGCCAGCAGCCCGGGACCAGGGACCCCAAGTGAGCAGTTCTTC.

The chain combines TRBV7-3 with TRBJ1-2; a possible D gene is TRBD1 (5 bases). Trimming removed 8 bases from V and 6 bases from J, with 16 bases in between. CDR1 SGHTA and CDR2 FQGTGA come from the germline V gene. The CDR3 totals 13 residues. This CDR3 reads CASAVEKGDGYTF. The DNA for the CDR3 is TGTGCCAGCGCGGTGGAGAAAGGGGATGGCTACACCTTC.

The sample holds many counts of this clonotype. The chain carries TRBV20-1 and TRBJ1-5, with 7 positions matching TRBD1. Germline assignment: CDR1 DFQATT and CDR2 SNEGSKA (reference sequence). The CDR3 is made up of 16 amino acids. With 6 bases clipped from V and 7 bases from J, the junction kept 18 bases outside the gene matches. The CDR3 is CSAIENNRGPRQPQHF. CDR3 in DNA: TGCAGTGCAATAGAGAACAACAGGGGCCCCAGACAGCCCCAGCATTTT.

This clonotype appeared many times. CDR3 sequence (DNA): TGTGCCAGCAGCTTAGCAGGGCCAGAGACCCAGTACTTC. Translated, it gives CASSLAGPETQYF. V gene TRBV11-2 combines with J gene TRBJ2-5; tentative D call: TRBD1 (5 bases). V lost 1 base and J 4 bases, leaving 7 bases between the germline ends. The germline V gene encodes CDR1 SGHAT and CDR2 FQNNGV. The CDR3 runs to 13 residues. Full variable domain (rest looked up from reference TRBV11-2 and TRBJ2-5): EAGVAQSPRYKIIEKRQSVAFWCNPISGHATLYWYQQILGQGPKLLIQFQNNGVVDDSQLPKDRFSAERLKGVDSTLKIQPAKLEDSAVYLCASSLAGPETQYFGPGTRLLVL.

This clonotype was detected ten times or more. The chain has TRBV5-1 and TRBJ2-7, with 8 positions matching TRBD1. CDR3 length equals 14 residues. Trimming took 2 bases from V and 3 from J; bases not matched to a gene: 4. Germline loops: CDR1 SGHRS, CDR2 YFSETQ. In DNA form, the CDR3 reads TGCGCCAGCAGCTTCCGGACAGGGTTCTACGAGCAGTACTTC. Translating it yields CASSFRTGFYEQYF.

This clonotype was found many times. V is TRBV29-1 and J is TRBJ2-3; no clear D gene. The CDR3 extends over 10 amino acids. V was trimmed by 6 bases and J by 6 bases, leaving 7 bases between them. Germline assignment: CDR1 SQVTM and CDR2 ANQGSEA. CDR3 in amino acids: CSVLFDTQYF. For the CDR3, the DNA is TGCAGCGTGTTGTTCGATACGCAGTATTTT.

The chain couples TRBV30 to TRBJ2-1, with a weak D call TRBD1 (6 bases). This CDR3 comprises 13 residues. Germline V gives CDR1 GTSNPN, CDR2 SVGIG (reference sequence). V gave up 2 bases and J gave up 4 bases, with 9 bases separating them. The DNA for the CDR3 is TGTGCCTGGAGTCTCAGGGGATACAATGAGCAGTTCTTC. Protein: CAWSLRGYNEQFF.

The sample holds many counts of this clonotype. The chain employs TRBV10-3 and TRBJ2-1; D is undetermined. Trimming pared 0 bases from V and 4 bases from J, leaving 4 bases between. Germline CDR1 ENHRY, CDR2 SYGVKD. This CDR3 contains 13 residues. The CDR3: CAISESSYNEQFF. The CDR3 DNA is TGTGCCATCAGTGAGTCGAGTTACAATGAGCAGTTCTTC.

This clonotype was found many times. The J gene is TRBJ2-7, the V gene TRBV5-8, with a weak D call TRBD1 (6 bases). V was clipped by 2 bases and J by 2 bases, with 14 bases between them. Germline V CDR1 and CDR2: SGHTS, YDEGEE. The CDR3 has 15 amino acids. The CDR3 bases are TGTGCCAGCAGCTTCCGAGGACAGAAGACCTACGAGCAGTACTTC. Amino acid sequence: CASSFRGQKTYEQYF.

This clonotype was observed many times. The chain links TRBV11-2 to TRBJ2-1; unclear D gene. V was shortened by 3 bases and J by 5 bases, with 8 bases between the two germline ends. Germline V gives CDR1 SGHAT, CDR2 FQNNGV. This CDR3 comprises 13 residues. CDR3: CASSLAHNNEQFF. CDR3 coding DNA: TGTGCCAGCAGCTTGGCCCATAACAATGAGCAGTTCTTC.